The clone carrying this T cell receptor (beta chain) came up many times. Its matching antigen is unknown. The sample is drawn from a study of T-cell reconstitution after alpha-beta-depleted transplantation in children. Whole-study findings and limits: Approximately two months post-transplant, alpha-beta T cells reportedly originated from several hundred expanded graft clones. Some patients owed their high day-60 TCRbeta diversity to surviving recipient T cells and thymic progenitors.

A TCRbeta library incorporating unique molecular identifiers was prepared. A single record per CDR3 protein comes from TCRdb applying MiXCR to the PCR reads. The data contain 550,000 to 800,000 distinct CDR3 sequences, around 13% of them singletons. Trimming left V 0 bases short and J 0 bases short, with 8 bases between. Germline values: CDR1 SGHRS, CDR2 YFSETQ. The CDR3 length is 15 residues. The source was PBMCs, collected before TCRalphabeta/CD19-depleted stem cell transplant. V gene TRBV5-1 combines with J gene TRBJ2-3; D is uncertain. The sequence was collected from a girl aged 2 to 10 with congenital amegakaryocytic thrombocytopenia, due to receive a stem cell transplant. CDR3: CASSLDQPSTDTQYF. The CDR3 DNA reads TGCGCCAGCAGCTTGGACCAACCTAGCACAGATACGCAGTATTTT.